This T cell receptor beta chain is drawn from a study of blood T cells in healthy people across ages. Turning to the study itself: Template switching caught about one barcoded beta molecule for each two T cells. Findings and caveats of the study: Donor CMV status, an unknown factor, possibly confounded changes in expanded clonotypes. Without sorted subsets, naive and antigen-experienced compartments could not be conclusively compared.

CDR1 is LGHDT, CDR2 YNNKEL, per germline (reference sequence). Trimming removed 2 bases from V and 8 bases from J; junction bases left unmatched: 4. The CDR3 extends over 13 amino acids. Points on this clonotype: The antigen remains unidentified.

PCR was performed a second time for about 7 to 12 cycles using a sample-barcoded 5' primer and a J-beta primer mix. TCRdb reanalysed the 5' RACE reads using MiXCR and keeps one entry per CDR3 protein. Of hundreds of thousands of distinct CDR3 sequences in the sample, around 30% are singletons; the top ten hold 15% to 20%. With each sample, at least 5 micrograms of total RNA were extracted. This receptor was taken from a woman of 80 years or more in good health. The chain uses TRBV3-1 and TRBJ1-1; 8 nucleotides line up with TRBD1. The specimen sequenced was blood. CDR3 protein: CASSQYWDREAFF. CDR3 sequence (DNA): TGTGCCAGCAGCCAATATTGGGACAGGGAAGCTTTCTTT.